The clone carrying this TCR beta chain was seen only a few times. Its antigen remains unidentified. Isolated RNA was reverse transcribed in full, so expressed TCRB transcripts were sequenced. TCRdb keeps only in-frame clones here, not all; method: immunoSEQ multiplex PCR. The sample lists 300,000 to 350,000 clones; 9.3% were seen once. V was shortened by 1 base and J by 8 bases, with 13 bases between the two germline ends. Looked up from germline, CDR1 is SGHTA and CDR2 is FQGNSA. The CDR3 length is 14 residues. This sample stems from a study of beta chain features in type 1 diabetes. Notes on the study in general: Type 1 diabetes patients showed a moderate but significant shortening of TCRB CDR3s in all four CD4+ subsets.

The chain carries TRBV7-2 and TRBJ2-3; tentative D call: TRBD1 (6 bases). The receptor comes from a man younger than 45 with type 1 diabetes. Source material: central memory CD4+ T cells from blood. CDR3 DNA sequence: TGTGCCAGCAGCTTAGGGGGGCGCGGTGGTACGCAGTATTTT. It yields the protein CASSLGGRGGTQYF.